This T cell receptor beta chain derives from a study of early T cells in non-severe SARS-CoV-2 infection. About the study: The study sequenced bulk RNA from unsorted whole blood, with chains unpaired.

One entry per CDR3 protein, called by TCRdb with MiXCR from the 5' RACE reads. The table shows around 45,000 distinct CDR3 sequences, with less than 8.5% occurring only once. V dropped 1 base and J dropped 9 bases, with 10 bases sitting between them. Germline V gene sequence: CDR1 SGHDT, CDR2 YYEEEE. This CDR3 has 12 amino acids. Study outcomes and limitations: Private and CD4 specificities were missed by VDJdb matching, skewed to anti-spike CD8.

There are a few counts of this clonotype. Its antigen is unidentified. Sequenced: whole blood. The gene calls are TRBV5-6 and TRBJ2-5, with a possible D match to TRBD1 (5 bases). The sequence came from an adult who was a healthcare worker with PCR-confirmed SARS-CoV-2 infection or an uninfected control (not recorded which). In DNA, the CDR3 is TGTGCCAGCAGCTTGTCGAAGGGGCCCCAGTACTTC. Its protein is CASSLSKGPQYF.